These 13 T cell receptor beta chains originate from one sample sequenced in a study of T cell repertoires in cytomegalovirus infection. Their antigens are not known. TCRdb recomputed calls from the reads with MiXCR, one row per CDR3 protein. The table shows about 130,000 distinct CDR3 sequences, with 20% to 30% occurring only once. The sequenced material came from PBMCs, sequenced either directly or after in vitro stimulation (not recorded which). Receptor source: a human donor in good health (CMV status not recorded). Some clones in this sample may be carry-over from other donors' samples.

Only a few counts were recorded for this clonotype. This CDR3 reads CASSQARNWDYGYTF. DNA for the CDR3: TGCGCCAGCAGCCAGGCCCGTAATTGGGACTATGGCTACACCTTC. The V and J genes are TRBV4-3 and TRBJ1-2; D not resolved. Germline V lookup: CDR1 LGHNA, CDR2 YSLEER. This CDR3 is built from 15 residues. Deletions cut 3 bases from V and 3 bases from J, with 14 bases between.

This clonotype was seen repeatedly, ten times or more. This chain joins TRBV6-2 or TRBV6-3 and TRBJ2-7; D ambiguous. Germline V gene sequence: CDR1 MNHEY, CDR2 SVGEGT. V dropped 2 bases and J dropped 1 base, with 9 bases sitting between them. This CDR3 is built from 14 residues. The CDR3 is CASSYGGRSYEQYF. In DNA, the CDR3 is TGTGCCAGCAGTTACGGCGGTAGATCCTACGAGCAGTACTTC.

The table lists this clonotype with a few counts. The V gene is TRBV18, the J gene TRBJ2-3; unclear D gene. CDR1 and CDR2 from the germline V gene are KGHSH and LQKENI. Trimming stripped 3 bases from V and 6 bases from J, with 16 bases between. CDR3 length: 15 residues. CDR3 in DNA: TGTGCCAGCTCACCGGTCGAGACACGGAAGGATACGCAGTATTTT. Its translation is CASSPVETRKDTQYF.

This sequence joins TRBV4-1 and TRBJ1-4; D call uncertain. The V gene's germline CDR1 is MGHRA and CDR2 YSYEKL. The CDR3 extends over 16 amino acids. Trimming left V 4 bases short and J 1 base short, with 13 bases between. CDR3 sequence reads: CASSRGVAGTNEKLFF. The DNA for the CDR3 is TGCGCCAGCAGCCGCGGGGTCGCCGGAACTAATGAAAAACTGTTTTTT.

This clonotype was counted between two and nine times. The chain joins TRBV9 to TRBJ2-1; 9 bases are shared with TRBD2. This CDR3 is 16 amino acids long. From germline, CDR1 is SGDLS and CDR2 YYNGEE. J was trimmed by 6 bases and V by 0 bases; bases with no gene match: 7. The CDR3 is CASSVAAGGPGNEQFF. The CDR3 nucleotides are TGTGCCAGCAGCGTAGCGGCGGGAGGGCCTGGCAATGAGCAGTTCTTC.

The genes are TRBV20-1 and TRBJ2-3; possible D gene TRBD2, 5 bases. CDR1 is DFQATT and CDR2 is SNEGSKA in the germline V gene (reference sequence). This CDR3 is 15 amino acids long. V lost 7 bases and J 3 bases, leaving 20 bases between the germline ends. CDR3 loop: CSVDTGQGRTDTQYF. The CDR3, as DNA: TGCAGTGTCGACACGGGCCAAGGGAGAACAGATACGCAGTATTTT.

The V and J genes are TRBV24-1 and TRBJ2-2; D is unclear. The germline V gene has CDR1 KGHDR and CDR2 SFDVKD. The CDR3 runs to 16 residues. Trimming stripped 2 bases from V and 2 bases from J, with 11 bases between. The CDR3 DNA is TGTGCCACCAGTGATTCAAATCAGCCCAACACCGGGGAGCTGTTTTTT. Translated: CATSDSNQPNTGELFF.

The chain carries TRBV6-6 and TRBJ1-5; TRBD1 might be the D (6 bases). The germline V and J ends were trimmed by 3 bases and 4 bases, with 13 bases remaining between them. The CDR3 runs to 15 residues. Germline CDR1 reads MNHNY; CDR2 reads SVGAGI (reference sequence). As DNA, the CDR3 is TGTGCCAGCAGTTATACAGGGAATCGGAATCAGCCCCAGCATTTT. Residues: CASSYTGNRNQPQHF.

This clonotype was seen many times. This chain links TRBV6-5 with TRBJ1-3, with D possibly matching TRBD1 (6 bases). Per the germline V gene, CDR1 is MNHEY and CDR2 is SVGAGI. CDR3 length: 16 residues. The V and J ends lost 0 bases and 0 bases respectively, with 9 bases between them. The CDR3 nucleotides read TGTGCCAGCAGTTACTCGGACAGACCCTCTGGAAACACCATATATTTT. It specifies CASSYSDRPSGNTIYF.

The rearrangement joins TRBV5-4 to TRBJ2-1; D gene uncertain. Germline CDR1 SGHNT, CDR2 YYREEE (reference sequence). The V gene lost 4 bases and the J gene lost 10 bases, with 9 bases spanning the gap. This CDR3 spans 11 amino acids. CDR3 nucleotides: TGTGCCAGCAGCCTACTGGAAGAGCAGTTCTTC. Amino acids: CASSLLEEQFF.

This clonotype has a handful of counts. This sequence joins TRBV6-2 or TRBV6-3 and TRBJ1-5, with 7 nucleotides matching TRBD1. V dropped 2 bases and J dropped 5; count of bases not matched to a gene: 3. The CDR3 loop spans 14 amino acids. Germline V gives CDR1 MNHEY, CDR2 SVGEGT. CDR3 bases: TGTGCCAGCAGTTACGGGGACAGTGATCAGCCCCAGCATTTT. Translated: CASSYGDSDQPQHF.

This chain joins TRBV4-2 and TRBJ1-1, with 7 bases fitting TRBD1. V shed 1 base, J shed 2 bases, and the junction held 10 bases outside the gene matches. The CDR3 is made up of 17 amino acids. Germline loops: CDR1 LGHNA, CDR2 YNFKEQ. DNA for the CDR3: TGTGCCAGCAGCCAAGGACGGACAGGAAACTTAAACACTGAAGCTTTCTTT. It is translated as CASSQGRTGNLNTEAFF.

This clonotype is termed large. This sequence joins TRBV7-2 and TRBJ2-3; TRBD2 matches 8 bases. The trim removed 4 bases at V and 6 bases at J, leaving 9 bases unmatched. CDR1 SGHTA and CDR2 FQGNSA come from the germline V gene. The CDR3 covers 15 residues. CDR3 in amino acids: CASSYSREGWDTQYF. CDR3 nucleotide sequence: TGTGCCAGCAGCTACTCACGGGAGGGTTGGGATACGCAGTATTTT.